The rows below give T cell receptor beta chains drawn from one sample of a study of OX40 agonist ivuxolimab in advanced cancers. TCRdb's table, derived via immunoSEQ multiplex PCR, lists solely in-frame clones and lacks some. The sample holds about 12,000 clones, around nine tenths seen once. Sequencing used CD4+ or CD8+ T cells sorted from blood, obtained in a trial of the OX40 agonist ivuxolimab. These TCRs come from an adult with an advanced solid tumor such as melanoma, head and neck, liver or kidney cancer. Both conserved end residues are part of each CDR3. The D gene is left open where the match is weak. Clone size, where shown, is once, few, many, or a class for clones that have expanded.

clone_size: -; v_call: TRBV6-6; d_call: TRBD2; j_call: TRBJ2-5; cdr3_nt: TGTGCCAGCACCCTAGCGGGAGGAGGAGAGACCCAGTACTTC; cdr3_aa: CASTLAGGGETQYF
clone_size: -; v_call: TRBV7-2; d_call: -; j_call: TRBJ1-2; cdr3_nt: TGTGCCAGCAGCTTCGGGGGGCATAACCATGGCTACACCTTC; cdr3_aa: CASSFGGHNHGYTF
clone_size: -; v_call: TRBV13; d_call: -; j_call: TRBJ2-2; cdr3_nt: TGTGCCAGCAGCACGGACCAAGAGCCCGGGGAGCTGTTTTTT; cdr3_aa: CASSTDQEPGELFF
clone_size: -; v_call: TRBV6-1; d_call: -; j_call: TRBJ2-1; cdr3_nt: TGTGCCAGCAGTGACAAGTTCTTC; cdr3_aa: CASSDKFF
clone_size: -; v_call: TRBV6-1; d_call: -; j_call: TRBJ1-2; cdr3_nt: TGTGCCAGCAGTGAAGTTGGGACACCTTATCGGGGCTACACCTTC; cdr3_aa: CASSEVGTPYRGYTF
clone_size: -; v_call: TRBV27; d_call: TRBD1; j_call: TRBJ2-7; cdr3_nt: TGTGCCAGCACCGACAGGGGCGAGCAGTACTTC; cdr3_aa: CASTDRGEQYF
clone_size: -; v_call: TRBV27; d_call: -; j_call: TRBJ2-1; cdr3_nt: TGTGCCAGCAGTTTCTCCTACTACAATGAGCAGTTCTTC; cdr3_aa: CASSFSYYNEQFF
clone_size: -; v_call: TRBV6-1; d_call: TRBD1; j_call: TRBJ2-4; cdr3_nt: TGTGCCAGCAGTGAAGGTGGATCAGGGGGCGCAAAATATAGCAAAAACATTCAGTACTTC; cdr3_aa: CASSEGGSGGAKYSKNIQYF
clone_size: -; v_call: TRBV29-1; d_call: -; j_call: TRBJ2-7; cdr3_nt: TGCAGCGTTGAAGATGGGAACAAATCCTACGAGCAGTACTTC; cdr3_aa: CSVEDGNKSYEQYF
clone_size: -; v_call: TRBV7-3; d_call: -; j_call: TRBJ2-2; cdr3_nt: TGTGCCAGCAGCTTACTGGGCGGGAACTACACCGGGGAGCTGTTTTTT; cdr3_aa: CASSLLGGNYTGELFF
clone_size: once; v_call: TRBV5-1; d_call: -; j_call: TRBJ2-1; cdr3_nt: TGCGCCAGCAGCTCTGGCAGAAGAACCTACAATGAGCAGTTCTTC; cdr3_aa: CASSSGRRTYNEQFF
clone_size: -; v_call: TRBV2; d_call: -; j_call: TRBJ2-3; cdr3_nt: TGTGCCAGCATGCGGGATACGCAGTATTTT; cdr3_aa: CASMRDTQYF
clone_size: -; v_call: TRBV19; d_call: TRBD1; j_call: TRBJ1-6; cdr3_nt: TGTGCCAGTAGTTTCAAACAGGGGGCGGTTTCACCCCTCCACTTT; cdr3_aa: CASSFKQGAVSPLHF
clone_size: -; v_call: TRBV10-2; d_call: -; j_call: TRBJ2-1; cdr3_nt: TGCGCCAGCAGGGCTTTCGTTGAGCAGTTCTTC; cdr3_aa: CASRAFVEQFF
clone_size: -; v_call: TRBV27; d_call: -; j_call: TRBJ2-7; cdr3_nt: TGTGCCAGCAGGCCTCCAGTTTCGGGTGGCGAGCAGTACTTC; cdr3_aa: CASRPPVSGGEQYF
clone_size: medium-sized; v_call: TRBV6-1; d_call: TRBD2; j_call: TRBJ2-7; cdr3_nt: TGTGCCAGCAGTGGGGCTAGCGGGGGTTTGGGGCAGTACTTC; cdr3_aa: CASSGASGGLGQYF
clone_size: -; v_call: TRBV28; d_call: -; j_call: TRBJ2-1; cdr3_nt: TGTGCCAGCAGTTTGGCGGGGTACAATGAGCAGCTCTTC; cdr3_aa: CASSLAGYNEQLF
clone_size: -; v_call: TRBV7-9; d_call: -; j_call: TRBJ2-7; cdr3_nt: TGTGCCAGCAGCTTAGACAGAGCCTGGGGGCAGTACTTC; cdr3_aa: CASSLDRAWGQYF
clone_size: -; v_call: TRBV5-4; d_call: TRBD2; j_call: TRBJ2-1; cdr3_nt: TGTGCCAGCAGCCCCGCTAGCGGGGCGTACAATGAGCAGTTCTTC; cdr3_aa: CASSPASGAYNEQFF
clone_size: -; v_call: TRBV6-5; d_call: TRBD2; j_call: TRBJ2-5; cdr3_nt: TGTGCCAGCAGTCCCTCTAGCGGGAGCGAAGAGACCCAGTACTTC; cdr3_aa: CASSPSSGSEETQYF
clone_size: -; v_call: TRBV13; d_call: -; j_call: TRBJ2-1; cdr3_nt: TGTGCCAGCAGCTACCGGGCCGCAAACTACAATGAGCAGTTCTTC; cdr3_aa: CASSYRAANYNEQFF
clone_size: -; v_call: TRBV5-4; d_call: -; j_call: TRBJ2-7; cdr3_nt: TGTGCCAGCAGCTTCCAGGAATGGAACGAGCAGTACTTC; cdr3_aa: CASSFQEWNEQYF
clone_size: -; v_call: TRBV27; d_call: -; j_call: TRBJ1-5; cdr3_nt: TGTGCCAGCAGTTTATATGGTACTTATCAGCCCCAGCATTTT; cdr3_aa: CASSLYGTYQPQHF
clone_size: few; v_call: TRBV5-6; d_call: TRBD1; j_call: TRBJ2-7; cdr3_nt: TGTGCCAGCAGCTTGGGGGGACAGGGCTCCTACGAGCAGTACTTC; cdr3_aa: CASSLGGQGSYEQYF
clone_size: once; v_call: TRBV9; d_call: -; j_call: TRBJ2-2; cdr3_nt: TGTGCCAGCAGCGTAGACCTGGTGACATCGAACACCGGGGAGCTGTTTTTT; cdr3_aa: CASSVDLVTSNTGELFF
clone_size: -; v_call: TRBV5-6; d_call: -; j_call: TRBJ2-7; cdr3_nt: TGTGCCCTCAGGACAGACAAGGGCTACGAGCAGTACTTC; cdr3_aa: CALRTDKGYEQYF
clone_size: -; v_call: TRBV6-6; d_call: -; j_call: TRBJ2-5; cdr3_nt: TGTGCCAGCACCGAGGGGGTAGACCTCCAAGAGACCCAGTACTTC; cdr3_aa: CASTEGVDLQETQYF
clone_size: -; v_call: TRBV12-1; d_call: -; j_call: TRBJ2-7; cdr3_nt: TGTGCCAGCAGCTTGGGACAGGGAAACTACGAGCAGTACTTC; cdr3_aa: CASSLGQGNYEQYF
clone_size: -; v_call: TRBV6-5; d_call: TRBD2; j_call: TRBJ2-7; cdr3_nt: TGTGCCAGCAGTTACTCTAGCGGGAGGGCCCCCTACGAGCAGTACTTC; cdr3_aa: CASSYSSGRAPYEQYF
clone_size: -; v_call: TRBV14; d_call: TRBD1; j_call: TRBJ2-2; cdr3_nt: TGTGCCAGCAGCCAAGATCGGGGACAGGTGAACACCGGGGAGCTGTTTTTT; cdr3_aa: CASSQDRGQVNTGELFF